This T cell receptor beta chain came from a study of cytomegalovirus exposure and HLA in healthy donors (dated by TCRdb to 2016 to 2017). Context from the whole study: According to an earlier analysis of several hundred of the donors, roughly 180 million T cells yielded roughly 110 million unique TCR beta sequences and 276 Gb of sequence data. The T cell repertoires of 700 or so subjects were profiled by immunosequencing and related to cytomegalovirus serostatus. Across approximately 420 genotyped donors of the cohort, an average of roughly 230,000 unique TCR beta nucleotide sequences per donor were sequenced, and 15% to 20% of those sequences were non-productive. Rather than using new phenotypic data, the later analysis identified candidate immune exposures from TCR beta sequences and from how often those sequences occurred across donors. All discovery cohort repertoires had been generated on a single sequencing platform. Typing coverage varied by locus: roughly 629-630 donors for A, B, C, DRB1 and DQB1; more than 500 for DQA1; around 570 for DPA1; about 450 for DPB1. Alongside the repertoire data, information on donor age, sex, ethnicity and CMV serostatus was compiled. The study was designed to test whether signatures of past pathogen exposure could be identified by cataloging public T cell receptors. Besides the first cohort of roughly 700 subjects, a separate validation cohort made up of 120 different subjects was used. In a later genetic analysis, genome-wide SNP genotypes for about three fifths of the roughly 670 donors were used, and that subset was treated as a discovery cohort. Roughly five DR-DQ haplotypes were handled as single units for association and clustering, since linkage in the cohort was strong. To decide whether each TCR beta V gene segment behaved as functional or pseudogenic, an earlier analysis of approximately 600 of the donors relied on high-throughput TCR beta sequencing. A later analysis re-examined previously published TCR beta repertoires from about 700 donors and added high-resolution HLA genotyping to investigate patterns of TCR occurrence. Of the 300 to 400 genotyped donors, over 65% fell in the genetic ancestry cluster associated with self-reported Caucasian donors. To predict cytomegalovirus infection status, the study combined high-throughput TCR immunosequencing, statistical association of individual TCRs with disease status, and machine learning. Class I and class II HLA loci were covered by the typing at four-digit resolution. An early release that covered some 640 HLA-typed donors contained approximately 320 gigabases of sequencing data and around 80 million unique TCR sequences.

Paper-wide results and their limitations: Specific HLA alleles were associated with roughly 17,000 TCR beta sequences at a false discovery rate of 0.05 in a later analysis. Some IMGT-functional V segments, including TRBV6-2 and TRBV6-3, could not be told apart with the 87-base-pair reads, so those segments were excluded. A further reported finding was that TCR beta sequences accurately predicted the HLA-A and HLA-B alleles for most subjects in the first cohort. Sequencing depth was assumed to be roughly uniform across donors in the presence/absence analyses, though that assumption may not hold. In an earlier analysis of about 550 of the donors, most TCR beta V segments were observed in productive rearrangements about 87% or about 30% of the time, broadly matching IMGT annotations. A few of the identified cytomegalovirus-associated TCR beta chains were confirmed in vitro to be specific for cytomegalovirus antigens. Because counts were too low, about 18 rarely observed V segments, including chromosome 9 orphons, were left out of the earlier analysis of a few hundred of the donors. For the cohort, immune exposure information was limited to CMV serostatus. V-gene and J-gene trimming of TCR beta chains was associated with a missense DCLRE1C variant in a later genetic analysis, and the association was replicated in an independent cohort. HLA typing was unavailable for some donors at each locus, so association tests used only the typed subset. In both the original and validation cohorts, the classifier was reported to diagnose cytomegalovirus status with high specificity and sensitivity. Most CMV-associated TCR beta chains appeared to be HLA-restricted in a later analysis, and the HLA associations seemed to be driven largely by CMV exposure. In a later analysis, the rate of TCR association differed among HLA loci, with DRB1 alleles having the most associated TCRs and HLA-C alleles having the fewest. In this cohort, only TCR beta chains were sequenced, and detectable features were limited by the absence of alpha or paired-chain data. The study gave a list of about 170 TCR beta chains associated with cytomegalovirus. When HLA alleles, especially DR and DQ, strongly co-occurred, attributing TCR associations to individual alleles was difficult. Most TCR sequences were observed very rarely across donors, whereas some public TCRs were present in many individuals. The sequencing pipeline was judged likely to have produced a cluster of highly shared sequence variants as a technical artifact. It was suggested by the authors that the approach could potentially be generalized to other disease states and immunological phenotypes. Correlated functional status among segregating V segments might be attributable to linkage disequilibrium, but an unknown experimental factor could not be ruled out. According to a later analysis, parvovirus B19, influenza, CMV and Epstein-Barr virus appeared linked to several top co-occurrence clusters. A later analysis found that HLA-associated TCR beta chains were more clonally expanded and had lower generation probabilities than equally common non-associated chains. In a later genetic analysis, fewer N-insertions in productive TCRs were reported among donors in an Asian-associated ancestry cluster than the roughly 700-donor mean.

CDR1 SNHLY and CDR2 FYNNEI were looked up in the germline V gene. V is pared back by 4 bases and J by 5 bases, with 18 bases lying between the germline termini. The CDR3 covers 16 residues, taking in both the cysteine and the phenylalanine. This entry keeps only the CDR3 DNA: 48 bases, framed from base 1. The library relied on the immunoSEQ multiplex PCR assay. A mixture of 60 forward primers for TCR Vbeta segments and 13 reverse primers for TCR Jbeta segments was used in the multiplex PCR. A multiplex PCR assay on genomic DNA amplified the CDR3 region of rearranged TCR beta genes. The Illumina HiSeq System was used to sequence the amplified TCR beta libraries as 87-base-pair reads. The original pipeline was this. In a later analysis, 80 million or so unique TCR beta chains were counted across the 666 repertoires, and about 10 million of these chains were shared by at least two donors. Raw reads were error-corrected and collapsed into unique sequences by a nearest-neighbor algorithm in which closely related sequences were merged to remove PCR and sequencing errors. Alignment of CDR3 sequences to IMGT reference sequences was used to assign V, D and J gene segments. For a sequence to be retained, a match of at least six nucleotides was required to both a V gene segment and a J gene segment. A rearrangement was called productive if the CDR3 had no stop codons and remained in frame with V and J, and every other rearrangement was called non-productive. CDR3 was defined according to IMGT convention as the region running from the second conserved V-encoded cysteine to the conserved J-encoded phenylalanine. The earlier analysis of about 640 of the donors excluded any sequence lacking an unambiguous match to a single V gene segment. In an earlier analysis of some 590 of the donors, a V segment was called functional when productive rearrangements were above 56.7%, and segregating when the standard deviation between donors exceeded 5%. A statistical classification framework was built to diagnose cytomegalovirus status from the catalog of TCR beta chain sequences. In a later analysis, TCR nucleotide sequences were compared against IMGT/GENE-DB human TR gene sequences so that V and J genes could be assigned. In a later analysis, CDR3 sequences and most-parsimonious VDJ recombination scenarios were assigned using the TCRdist pipeline. In a later analysis, each TCR beta chain was defined by its CDR3 amino acid sequence together with its V-gene family, and reads lacking a unique V-gene family were excluded. In a later analysis, around 600 highly shared, low-generation-probability nucleotide sequences were removed to address suspected cross-contamination and a sequencing artifact. In a later analysis, a clonal expansion index was calculated for each public chain from normalized within-repertoire ranks of inferred template counts. Generation probabilities in a later analysis came from a VDJ recombination model fitted to out-of-frame rearrangements, and those results were checked against IGoR. Hypergeometric tests were used in a later analysis to score TCR-TCR, TCR-HLA and TCR-CMV co-occurrence, with a repertoire-size bias correction applied to the TCR pairs. False discovery rates were estimated in a later analysis by permuting HLA or CMV assignments 20 times. In a later analysis, co-occurring TCRs were grouped using DBSCAN, and TCRdist sequence similarity was added for clustering within HLA-allele-positive subsets. Repertoires with fewer than 30,000 or more than 120,000 public chains, plus five repertoires with anomalous nucleotide sharing, were excluded from co-occurrence clustering. As stored in TCRdb, this immuneACCESS dataset retains in-frame rearrangements with V and J assigned. A fraction of the clones does not appear; measured against another copy, unresolved V genes explain less than half of the discrepancy, and the remainder lacks a known reason. D and trimming were read from the DNA, whereas the V and J calls and clone size are those reported in that table. This sample comprises 100,000 to 120,000 clones, around 83% of them detected only once. Roughly 2.9% of the sample is in the top ten clones.

On this clone itself: Its antigen is unknown. Per-nucleotide qualities are absent, and no much larger clonotype sits a single base away.

The cohort consisted of 650 to 850 healthy bone marrow donors. Cohort members were all nominally healthy when sampled, although unrecorded immune exposures were likely present. The donor tested CMV seropositive and was one of the 289 seropositive cohort members. Each donor provided a peripheral blood sample, and peripheral blood mononuclear cells were used for TCR beta sequencing. Genomic DNA was extracted from the blood cell samples with the Qiagen DNeasy Blood Extraction Kit. The sequence is built from TRBV2 and TRBJ2-1, with the identity of the D gene unclear. The sample taken for sequencing was PBMCs. The receptor was isolated from a woman in her sixties in good health and CMV-seropositive. The sequenced DNA is TGTGCCAGCAGTGGTTTTAGTAGCCTAATAGACAATGAGCAGTTCTTC. It translates as CASSGFSSLIDNEQFF.